Sequencing of this TCR beta chain was carried out in a study of T cells in Graves' hyperthyroidism and ophthalmopathy. Study-wide results and limits: Ophthalmopathy was distinguished from stable hyperthyroidism by 13 V-J signatures.

As concerns this clonotype: The antigen is unknown.

Uncontrolled infection, other autoimmune disease, pregnancy or lactation excluded patients. Orbital computed tomography, thyroid ultrasound, serum thyroxine and TRAb, and clinical symptoms together informed the diagnoses. TCR beta CDR3 regions were amplified from RNA. Using the HTBI primer set, a first-round RT-PCR was run on the TCR CDR3. TCRdb analysed the multiplex PCR reads with MiXCR anew, one entry per CDR3 protein. The table has roughly 570,000 distinct CDR3 sequences, more than 45% seen once. The ends were cut back, 5 bases at V and 8 bases at J, with 27 bases in the middle. The germline gives CDR1 SGHTA, CDR2 FQGTGA. The CDR3 contains 17 residues.

This chain uses TRBV7-3 with TRBJ1-2; no firm D call. The sample was peripheral blood or thyroid tissue (not recorded which). This clonotype originated in an adult woman with Graves' disease, either hyperthyroidism or ophthalmopathy (not recorded which). The CDR3 bases are TGTGCCAGCAGCCAATTCTCCACGATAAGGGAGCCTCACGGCTACACCTTC. Its translation: CASSQFSTIREPHGYTF.